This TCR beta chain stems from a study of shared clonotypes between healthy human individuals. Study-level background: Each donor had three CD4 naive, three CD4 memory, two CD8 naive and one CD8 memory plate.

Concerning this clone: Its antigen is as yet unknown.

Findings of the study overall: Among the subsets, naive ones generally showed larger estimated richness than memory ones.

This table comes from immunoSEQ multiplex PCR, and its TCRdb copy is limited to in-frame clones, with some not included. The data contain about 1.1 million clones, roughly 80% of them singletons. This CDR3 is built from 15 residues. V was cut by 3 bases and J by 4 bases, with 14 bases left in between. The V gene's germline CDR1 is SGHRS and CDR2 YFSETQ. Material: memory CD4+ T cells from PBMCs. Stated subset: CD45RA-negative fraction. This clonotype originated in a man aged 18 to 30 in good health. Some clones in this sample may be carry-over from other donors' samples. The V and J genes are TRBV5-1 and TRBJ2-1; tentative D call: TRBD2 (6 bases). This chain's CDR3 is CASSYRRVEYNEQFF. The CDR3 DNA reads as TGCGCCAGCAGCTACAGGAGGGTGGAATACAATGAGCAGTTCTTC.